The subject of this entry is one T cell receptor (beta chain). Treatment given: preoperative locoregional IRX-2 cytokine immunotherapy. Samples came from a phase Ib trial of preoperative locoregional IRX-2 cytokine immunotherapy. The CDR3 sequence is 12 residues long. Germline-derived CDR1 and CDR2 are SQVTM and ANQGSEA. Trimming removed 7 bases from V and 7 bases from J, with 14 bases in between. Using immunoSEQ multiplex PCR, the repertoire was profiled, and TCRdb retains in-frame clones only, with some absent. The data hold about 67,000 clones, with 94% observed a single time. The data originate from a study of preoperative IRX-2 immunotherapy in early breast cancer.

The rearrangement joins TRBV29-1 to TRBJ2-1; D unresolved. This TCR came from a human donor with breast cancer. This material was acquired from a patient treated with IRX-2 immunotherapy. CDR3 bases: TGCAGCGCCTTAAGATTTGGGAATGAGCAGTTCTTC. As protein: CSALRFGNEQFF.